The entry below gives a single T cell receptor beta chain sequence along with its context. The entry originates in a study of blood T cell repertoires in COVID-19. Original analysis: Reference gene primer amplification gave estimated nucleated cell counts. Sequencing was performed with immunoSEQ multiplex PCR; in TCRdb, only in-frame clones are kept and a portion is missing. V, J and clone size reflect that table, while D and trimming were determined from the DNA. The data contain about 130,000 clones, approximately 88% of them singletons. V lost 5 bases and J lost 0; bases outside the gene matches: 13. The CDR3 spans 19 residues. Germline V gene data show CDR1 as SGHTA and CDR2 as FQGNSA.

The genes are TRBV7-2 and TRBJ2-1; 10 positions match TRBD2. Input material: peripheral blood. The sequence came from a woman aged 25 to 39 who had recovered from COVID-19. The DNA of the CDR3 is TGTGCCAGCAGCATACCGGGACTAGCGATGGGAAGCTCCTACAATGAGCAGTTCTTC. Residues: CASSIPGLAMGSSYNEQFF.